This entry is about one T cell receptor (beta chain). This sample was included in a study of control samples from healthy donors and cancer patients. Assay used: immunoSEQ multiplex PCR; TCRdb lists only in-frame clones, some missing. The repertoire includes 210,000 or so clones, 90% to 95% of them detected once, and around 1.9% sits in the top ten. CDR1 is LGHDT, CDR2 YNNKEL, per germline (reference sequence). This CDR3 is built from 16 residues. The V gene end was trimmed by 1 base and the J gene end by 7 bases; junction bases not matched to a gene: 9. Material for sequencing was blood. V is TRBV3-1 (or the pseudogene TRBV3-2) and J is TRBJ2-3, with 9 bases aligning to TRBD2. This TCR was sampled from a man aged 30-40 years in good health. In DNA, the CDR3 is TGTGCCAGCAGCCAAGCGGGGCGGGGGGGCCTAAATACGCAGTATTTT. Its protein is CASSQAGRGGLNTQYF.